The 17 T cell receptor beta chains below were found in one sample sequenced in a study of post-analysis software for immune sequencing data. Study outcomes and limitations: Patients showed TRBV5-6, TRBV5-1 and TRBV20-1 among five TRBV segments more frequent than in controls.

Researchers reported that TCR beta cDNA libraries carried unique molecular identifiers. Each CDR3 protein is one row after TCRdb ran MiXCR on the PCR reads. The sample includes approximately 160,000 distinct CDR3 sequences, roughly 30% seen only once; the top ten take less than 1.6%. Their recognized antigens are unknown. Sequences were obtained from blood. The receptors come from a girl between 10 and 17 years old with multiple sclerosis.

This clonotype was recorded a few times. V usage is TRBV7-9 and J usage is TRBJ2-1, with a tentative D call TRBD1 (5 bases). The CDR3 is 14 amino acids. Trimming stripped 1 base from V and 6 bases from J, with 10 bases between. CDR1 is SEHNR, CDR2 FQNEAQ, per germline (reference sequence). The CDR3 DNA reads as TGTGCCAGCAGCTTAGAGGGGCGCGGCAATGAGCAGTTCTTC. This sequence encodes CASSLEGRGNEQFF.

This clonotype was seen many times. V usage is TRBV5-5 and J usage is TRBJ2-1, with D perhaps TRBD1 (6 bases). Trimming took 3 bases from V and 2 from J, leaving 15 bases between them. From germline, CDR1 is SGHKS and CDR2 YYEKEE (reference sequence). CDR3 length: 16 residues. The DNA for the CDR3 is TGTGCCAGCAGCTCACCGTACAGGGCCCCCTACAATGAGCAGTTCTTC. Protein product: CASSSPYRAPYNEQFF.

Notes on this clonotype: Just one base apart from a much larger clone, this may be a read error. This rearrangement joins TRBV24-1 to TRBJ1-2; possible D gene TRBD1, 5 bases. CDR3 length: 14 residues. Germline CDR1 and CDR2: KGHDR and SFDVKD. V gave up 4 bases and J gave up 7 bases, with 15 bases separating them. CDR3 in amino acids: CATSDRDWGGGYTF. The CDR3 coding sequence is TGTGCCACCAGTGACAGGGATTGGGGTGGTGGCTACACCTTC.

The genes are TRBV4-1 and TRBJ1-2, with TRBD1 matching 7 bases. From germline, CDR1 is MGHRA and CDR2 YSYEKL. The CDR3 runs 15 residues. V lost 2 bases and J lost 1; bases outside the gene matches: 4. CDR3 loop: CASSQIAGGNYGYTF. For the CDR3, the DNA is TGCGCCAGCAGCCAAATCGCAGGGGGTAACTATGGCTACACCTTC.

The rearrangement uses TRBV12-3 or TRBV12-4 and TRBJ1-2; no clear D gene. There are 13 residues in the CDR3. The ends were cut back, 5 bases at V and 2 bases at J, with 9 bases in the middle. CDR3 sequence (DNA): TGTGCCAGCAGTGGTACAGAAAACTATGGCTACACCTTC. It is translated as CASSGTENYGYTF.

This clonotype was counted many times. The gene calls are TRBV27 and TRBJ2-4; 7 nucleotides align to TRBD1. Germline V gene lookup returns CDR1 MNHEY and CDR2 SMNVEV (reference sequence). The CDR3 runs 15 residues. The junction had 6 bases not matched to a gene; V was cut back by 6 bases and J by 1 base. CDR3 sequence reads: CASSYLGQAKNIQYF. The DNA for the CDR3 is TGTGCCAGCAGCTATCTGGGACAGGCCAAAAACATTCAGTACTTC.

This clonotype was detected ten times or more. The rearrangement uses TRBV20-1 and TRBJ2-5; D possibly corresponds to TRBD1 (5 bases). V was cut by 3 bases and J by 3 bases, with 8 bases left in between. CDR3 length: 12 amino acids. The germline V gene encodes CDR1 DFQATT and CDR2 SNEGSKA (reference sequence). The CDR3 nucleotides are TGCAGTGCTAGTCCAGGGAAAGAGACCCAGTACTTC. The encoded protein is CSASPGKETQYF.

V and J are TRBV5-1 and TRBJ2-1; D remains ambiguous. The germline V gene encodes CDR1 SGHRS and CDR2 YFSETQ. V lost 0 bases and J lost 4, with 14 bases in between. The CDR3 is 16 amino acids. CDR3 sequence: CASSLVLAPEYNEQFF. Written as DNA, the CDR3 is TGCGCCAGCAGCTTGGTACTCGCGCCCGAGTACAATGAGCAGTTCTTC. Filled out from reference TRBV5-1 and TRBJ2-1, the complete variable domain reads KAGVTQTPRYLIKTRGQQVTLSCSPISGHRSVSWYQQTPGQGLQFLFEYFSETQRNKGNFPGRFSGRQFSNSRSEMNVSTLELGDSALYLCASSLVLAPEYNEQFFGPGTRLTVL.

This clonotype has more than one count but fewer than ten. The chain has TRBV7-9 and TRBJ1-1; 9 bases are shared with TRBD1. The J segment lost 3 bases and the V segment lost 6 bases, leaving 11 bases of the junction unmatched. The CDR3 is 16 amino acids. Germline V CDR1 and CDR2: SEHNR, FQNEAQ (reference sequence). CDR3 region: CASRPGTGLFYTEAFF. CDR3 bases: TGTGCCAGCAGGCCCGGGACAGGGTTGTTTTACACTGAAGCTTTCTTT.

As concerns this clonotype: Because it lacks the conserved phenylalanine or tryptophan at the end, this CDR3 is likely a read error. Here the CDR3 reads CASSTRTGRGGYTC. CDR3 DNA sequence: TGTGCCAGCAGTACTCGGACAGGGAGGGGTGGCTACACCTGC. This chain uses TRBV12-3 or TRBV12-4 with TRBJ1-2; 8 bases map to TRBD1. Trimming removed 5 bases from V and 7 bases from J; junction bases left unmatched: 9. This CDR3 contains 14 residues.

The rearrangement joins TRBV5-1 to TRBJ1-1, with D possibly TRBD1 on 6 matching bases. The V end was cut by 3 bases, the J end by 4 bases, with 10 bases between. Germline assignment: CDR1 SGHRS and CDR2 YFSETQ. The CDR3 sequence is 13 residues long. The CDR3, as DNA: TGCGCCAGCAGCTATTTGGGGGCCACTGAAGCTTTCTTT. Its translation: CASSYLGATEAFF. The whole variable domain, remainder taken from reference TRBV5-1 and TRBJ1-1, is KAGVTQTPRYLIKTRGQQVTLSCSPISGHRSVSWYQQTPGQGLQFLFEYFSETQRNKGNFPGRFSGRQFSNSRSEMNVSTLELGDSALYLCASSYLGATEAFFGQGTRLTVV.

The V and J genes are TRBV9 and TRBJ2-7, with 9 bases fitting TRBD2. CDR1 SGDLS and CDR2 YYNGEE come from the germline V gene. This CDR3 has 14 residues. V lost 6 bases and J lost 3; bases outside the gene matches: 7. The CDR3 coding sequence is TGTGCCAGCACTACCTTAGCGGGAGTCTACGAGCAGTACTTC. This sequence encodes CASTTLAGVYEQYF. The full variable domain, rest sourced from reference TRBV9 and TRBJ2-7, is DSGVTQTPKHLITATGQRVTLRCSPRSGDLSVYWYQQSLDQGLQFLIQYYNGEERAKGNILERFSAQQFPDLHSELNLSSLELGDSALYFCASTTLAGVYEQYFGPGTRLTVT.

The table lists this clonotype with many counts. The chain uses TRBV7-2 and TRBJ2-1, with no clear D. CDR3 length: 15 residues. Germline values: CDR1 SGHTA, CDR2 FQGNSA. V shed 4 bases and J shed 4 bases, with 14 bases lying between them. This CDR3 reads CASSSRRTVYNEQFF. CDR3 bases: TGTGCCAGCAGCTCCCGACGGACCGTGTACAATGAGCAGTTCTTC. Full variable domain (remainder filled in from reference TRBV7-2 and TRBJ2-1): GAGVSQSPSNKVTEKGKDVELRCDPISGHTALYWYRQSLGQGLEFLIYFQGNSAPDKSGLPSDRFSAERTGGSVSTLTIQRTQQEDSAVYLCASSSRRTVYNEQFFGPGTRLTVL.

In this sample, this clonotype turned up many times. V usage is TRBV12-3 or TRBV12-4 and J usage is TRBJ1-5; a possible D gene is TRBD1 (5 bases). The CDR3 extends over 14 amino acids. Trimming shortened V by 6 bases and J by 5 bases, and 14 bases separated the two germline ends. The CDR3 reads CASRVDGTYQPQHF. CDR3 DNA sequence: TGTGCCAGCAGAGTTGACGGGACTTATCAGCCCCAGCATTTT.

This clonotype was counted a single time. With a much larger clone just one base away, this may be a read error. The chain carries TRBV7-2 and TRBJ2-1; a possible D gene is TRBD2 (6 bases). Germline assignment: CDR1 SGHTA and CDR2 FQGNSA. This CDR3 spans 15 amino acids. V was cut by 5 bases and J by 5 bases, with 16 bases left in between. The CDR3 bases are TGTGCCAGCAGCCTCCCGACTAGTCCGAACAATGAGCAGTTCTTC. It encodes CASSLPTSPNNEQFF.

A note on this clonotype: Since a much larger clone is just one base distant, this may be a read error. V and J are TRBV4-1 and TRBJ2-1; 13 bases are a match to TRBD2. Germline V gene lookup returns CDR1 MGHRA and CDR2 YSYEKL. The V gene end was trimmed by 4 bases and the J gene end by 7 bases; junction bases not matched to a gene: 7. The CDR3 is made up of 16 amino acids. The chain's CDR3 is CASSPRTSGGQNEQFF. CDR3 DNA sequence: TGCGCCAGCAGCCCCAGGACTAGCGGGGGTCAGAATGAGCAGTTCTTC.

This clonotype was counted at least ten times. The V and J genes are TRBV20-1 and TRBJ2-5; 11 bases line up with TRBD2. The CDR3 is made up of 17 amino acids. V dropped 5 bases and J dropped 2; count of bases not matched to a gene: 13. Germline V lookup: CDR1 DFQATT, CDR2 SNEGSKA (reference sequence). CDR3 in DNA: TGCAGTGCTGACCAGTTTCCGGGACTAGCGGATCAAGAGACCCAGTACTTC. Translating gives CSADQFPGLADQETQYF.